This TCR beta chain came from a study of CD8+ T cells in alopecia areata. Across the study: The duration of tofacitinib was 6 to 18 months, with 6 months off drug afterward.

Treatment of the sample: oral pan-JAK inhibitor, 5-10 mg twice daily. Extraction of RNA preceded its reverse transcription into cDNA, which served as the sequencing template. Assay used: immunoSEQ multiplex PCR; TCRdb lists only in-frame clones, some missing. This sample has some 150,000 clones, with 58% found just once. This clonotype was sampled from a human donor with alopecia areata. The source was CD4+ T cells sorted from blood, collected between weeks 55 and 65, from a patient treated with tofacitinib.

The CDR3 sequence: CASSSGAPNTEAFF. Here the CDR3 DNA reads TGCGCCAGCAGCTCGGGGGCGCCCAACACTGAAGCTTTCTTT. This rearrangement joins TRBV5-1 to TRBJ1-1; D may be TRBD1 (6 bases). The CDR3 loop spans 14 amino acids. Trimming took 3 bases from V and 2 from J, leaving 11 bases between them. Germline CDR1 SGHRS, CDR2 YFSETQ.